Listed below are T cell receptor beta chains from one sample, sequenced in a study of blood T cell repertoires in COVID-19. Here immunoSEQ multiplex PCR was the method, and the copy in TCRdb shows in-frame clones only, minus some. The data contain 200,000 to 250,000 clones, 85% of them seen just once; the ten biggest clones take up roughly 20%. The material sequenced was PBMCs or T cells enriched from blood (not recorded which). The receptors were sampled from a middle-aged man who had recovered from COVID-19. The CDR3 runs from the conserved cysteine through the conserved F or W. A D gene is named only where the DNA matches it firmly. Only some rows state a clone size, as once, few, many or a class for expanded clones.

>.|TRBJ1-2|TRBV19|.
CASSFRDMTLYGYTF
TGTGCCAGTAGTTTCCGGGACATGACCCTATATGGCTACACCTTC
>.|TRBJ2-7|TRBV6-5|TRBD2
CASRRTSGRSYEQYF
TGTGCCAGCAGGAGGACTAGCGGGAGGTCCTACGAGCAGTACTTC
>.|TRBJ2-7|TRBV28|.
CASSILGGTGDEQYF
TGTGCCAGCAGTATATTGGGAGGAACGGGGGACGAGCAGTACTTC
>.|TRBJ2-7|TRBV27|TRBD2
CASSYSVTAFFGTSHYEQYF
TGTGCCAGCAGTTATTCGGTGACAGCCTTCTTTGGGACTAGCCACTACGAGCAGTACTTC
>.|TRBJ1-4|TRBV7-8|.
CASSPHGVSSNEKLFF
TGTGCCAGCAGCCCGCACGGGGTTTCGTCTAATGAAAAACTGTTTTTT
>.|TRBJ2-7|TRBV19|TRBD2
CASQTSGSSYEQYF
TGTGCCAGTCAGACTAGCGGGAGCTCCTACGAGCAGTACTTC
>.|TRBJ2-1|TRBV5-1|.
CASSLRAGNNEQFF
TGCGCCAGCAGCTTGAGGGCGGGCAACAATGAGCAGTTCTTC
>.|TRBJ2-1|TRBV11-3|.
CASSLGGQLSNEQFF
TGTGCCAGCAGCTTAGGAGGACAGCTCTCCAATGAGCAGTTCTTC
>once|TRBJ2-3|TRBV7-9|.
CASSSQWLTTDTQYF
TGTGCCAGCAGCTCCCAATGGCTCACCACAGATACGCAGTATTTT
>once|TRBJ2-3|TRBV7-3|TRBD2
CASSLTSGRATDTQYF
TGTGCCAGCAGCTTAACTAGCGGGAGGGCCACAGATACGCAGTATTTT
>.|TRBJ2-2|TRBV6-1|.
CASSGTTPSTGELFF
TGTGCCAGCAGTGGGACTACCCCTAGCACCGGGGAGCTGTTTTTT
>.|TRBJ2-5|TRBV29-1|.
CSARDSRYETQYF
TGCAGCGCACGGGACTCGAGATACGAGACCCAGTACTTC
>once|TRBJ2-3|TRBV4-1|TRBD2
CASSQAVGSGRLTDTQYF
TGCGCCAGCAGCCAAGCGGTCGGTAGCGGGAGGTTGACAGATACGCAGTATTTT
>.|TRBJ2-3|TRBV30|.
CAWSVALRSRGTDTQYF
TGTGCCTGGAGTGTTGCGTTGCGGAGCAGGGGCACAGATACGCAGTATTTT
>.|TRBJ2-7|TRBV5-1|.
CASSSTGYEQYF
TGCGCCAGCAGCTCAACAGGGTACGAGCAGTACTTC
>.|TRBJ2-7|TRBV6-1|.
CASSDAGRLPTNEQYF
TGTGCCAGCAGTGATGCGGGACGGCTTCCTACTAACGAGCAGTACTTC
>.|TRBJ2-7|TRBV29-1|TRBD2
CSVEGTSGSGYEQYF
TGCAGCGTTGAAGGGACTAGCGGGAGCGGGTACGAGCAGTACTTC
>.|TRBJ2-3|TRBV6-2/TRBV6-3|.
CASSYVLDTQYF
TGTGCCAGCAGTTACGTCTTAGATACGCAGTATTTT
>.|TRBJ2-7|TRBV5-1|.
CASSSRGSSSYEQYF
TGCGCCAGCAGCTCCCGTGGGAGCAGCTCCTACGAGCAGTACTTC
>.|TRBJ2-1|TRBV5-1|TRBD2
CASSSGLAGRYNEQFF
TGCGCCAGCAGCTCCGGACTAGCGGGGCGGTACAATGAGCAGTTCTTC
>.|TRBJ2-1|TRBV6-2/TRBV6-3|.
CASSYRVDNEQFF
TGTGCCAGCAGTTACAGAGTGGACAATGAGCAGTTCTTC
>.|TRBJ1-2|TRBV6-5|TRBD1
CASKYGTAHGYTF
TGTGCCAGCAAGTACGGGACAGCGCATGGCTACACCTTC
>.|TRBJ1-2|TRBV5-1|.
CASSFVGTSNYGYTF
TGCGCCAGCAGCTTCGTGGGCACGTCTAACTATGGCTACACCTTC
>.|TRBJ2-5|TRBV25-1|TRBD2
CASSLAGVWVQETQYF
TGTGCCAGCAGTCTGGCGGGAGTTTGGGTACAAGAGACCCAGTACTTC
>.|TRBJ2-3|TRBV19|.
CASSIGERYSTDTQYF
TGTGCCAGTAGTATAGGCGAACGGTATAGCACAGATACGCAGTATTTT
>.|TRBJ2-1|TRBV7-2|TRBD2
CASSSGTSLYEQFF
TGTGCCAGCAGCTCCGGGACTAGTCTTTATGAGCAGTTCTTC
>few|TRBJ1-2|TRBV2|TRBD1
CAGTEGTANYGYTF
TGTGCCGGCACCGAGGGGACAGCTAACTATGGCTACACCTTC
>few|TRBJ2-6|TRBV7-8|.
CASIPVFLRGRANVLTF
TGTGCCAGCATCCCCGTGTTCTTGCGTGGTAGGGCCAACGTCCTGACTTTC
>once|TRBJ2-5|TRBV7-2|TRBD2
CASSPPGGLRRYQETQYF
TGTGCCAGCAGCCCTCCGGGAGGCTTAAGAAGGTACCAAGAGACCCAGTACTTC
>.|TRBJ1-6|TRBV30|.
CAWSVLGENSPLHF
TGTGCCTGGAGTGTGCTAGGAGAAAATTCACCCCTCCACTTT
>.|TRBJ2-7|TRBV5-4|TRBD2
CASSFKLAGDEQYF
TGTGCCAGCAGCTTTAAACTAGCGGGAGACGAGCAGTACTTC
>.|TRBJ2-3|TRBV19|TRBD2
CASSMGLAGASTDTQYF
TGTGCCAGTAGTATGGGACTAGCGGGAGCCAGCACAGATACGCAGTATTTT
>.|TRBJ2-1|TRBV27|.
CASSWDSFFNEQFF
TGTGCCAGCAGTTGGGACTCTTTTTTCAATGAGCAGTTCTTC
>.|TRBJ2-1|TRBV11-3|TRBD2
CASSLDGSGRPGSYNEQFF
TGTGCCAGCAGCTTAGATGGTAGCGGGAGACCGGGCTCCTACAATGAGCAGTTCTTC
>.|TRBJ2-5|TRBV4-3|.
CASSQDIARGETQYF
TGCGCCAGCAGCCAAGATATCGCGAGGGGGGAGACCCAGTACTTC
>.|TRBJ2-1|TRBV5-1|TRBD2
CASSLASGRRRSYNEQFF
TGCGCCAGCAGCTTGGCTAGCGGGAGGCGACGGTCCTACAATGAGCAGTTCTTC
>once|TRBJ2-7|TRBV3-1/TRBV3-2|TRBD2
CASSQAFGLAVEQYF
TGTGCCAGCAGCCAAGCCTTCGGACTAGCGGTCGAGCAGTACTTC
>.|TRBJ1-5|TRBV19|TRBD1
CASSKTGGNQPQHF
TGTGCCAGTAGTAAGACAGGGGGCAATCAGCCCCAGCATTTT
>.|TRBJ2-1|TRBV5-1|TRBD1
CASSQALTGFNEQFF
TGCGCCAGCAGCCAGGCGTTGACAGGGTTCAATGAGCAGTTCTTC
>.|TRBJ1-2|TRBV5-1|TRBD1
CASSWGTGGVYGYTF
TGCGCCAGCAGCTGGGGGACAGGGGGCGTCTATGGCTACACCTTC
>.|TRBJ1-3|TRBV7-4|TRBD1
CASSQATQTGTGNTIYF
TGTGCCAGCAGCCAAGCCACGCAGACAGGGACTGGAAACACCATATATTTT
>.|TRBJ2-7|TRBV21-1|.
CASRLRGTAIPYEQYF
TGTGCCAGCAGACTAAGGGGGACAGCAATTCCCTACGAGCAGTACTTC